This TCR beta chain was retrieved from a study of shared T cell receptors in the human thymus. Looked up from germline, CDR1 is MDHEN and CDR2 is SYDVKM. This CDR3 comprises 15 residues. With V trimmed by 4 bases and J by 0 bases, 4 bases remained unmatched. Only in-frame clones appear in the TCRdb table, and some are missing; sequencing was by immunoSEQ multiplex PCR. The profile shows 500,000 to 850,000 clones, roughly 86% of them singletons. This sample also appeared in a second study, on human thymus T cells. As reported in that work: It was healthy Finnish infants having corrective surgery for congenital heart defects who were the donors. Corrective cardiac surgery supplied the resected thymus tissue. There appeared to be biased usage of V and J genes in thymic and blood repertoires. Related research reported highly overlapping thymic repertoires among unrelated individuals.

The genes are TRBV28 and TRBJ1-2, with TRBD1 matching over 8 bases. The TCR was taken from a boy in the first two years of life with a congenital heart defect. The source material was thymocytes. CDR3 in DNA: TGTGCCAGCAGTTGGGACAGGAAGGCTAACTATGGCTACACCTTC. This encodes CASSWDRKANYGYTF.